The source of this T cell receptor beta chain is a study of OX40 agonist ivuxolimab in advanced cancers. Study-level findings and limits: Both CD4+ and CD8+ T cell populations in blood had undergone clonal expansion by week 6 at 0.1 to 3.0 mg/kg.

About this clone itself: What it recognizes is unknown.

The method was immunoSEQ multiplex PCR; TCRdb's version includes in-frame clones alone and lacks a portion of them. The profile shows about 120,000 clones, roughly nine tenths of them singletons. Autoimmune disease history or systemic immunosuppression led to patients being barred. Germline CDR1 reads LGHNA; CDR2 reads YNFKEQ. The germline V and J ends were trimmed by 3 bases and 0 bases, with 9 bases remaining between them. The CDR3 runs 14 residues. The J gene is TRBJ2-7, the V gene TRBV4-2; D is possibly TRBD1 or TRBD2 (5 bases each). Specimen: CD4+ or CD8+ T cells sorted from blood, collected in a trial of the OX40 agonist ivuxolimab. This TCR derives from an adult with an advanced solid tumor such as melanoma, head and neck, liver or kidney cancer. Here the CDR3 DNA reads TGTGCCAGCAGCCAGGGGACGGCCTCCTACGAGCAGTACTTC. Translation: CASSQGTASYEQYF.